The sequence of this T cell receptor beta chain was determined in a study of blood T cells in healthy people across ages. Study findings and constraints: Since the PBMCs were unsorted, naive and antigen-experienced cells could not be conclusively compared. Per million T cells, TCR beta diversity dropped roughly linearly as age increased. Higher diversity, along with more naive CD4+ cells, distinguished long-lived donors from aged donors.

A J-beta primer mix and a sample-barcoded 5' primer were used in a second PCR of roughly 7 to 12 cycles. TCRdb called the 5' RACE reads again in MiXCR, with one record for every CDR3 protein. In the table there are 1.2 million to 1.5 million distinct CDR3 sequences, approximately 59% of which are singletons. As concerns this clonotype: No antigen is known for it.

Sequences were obtained from blood. The clonotype originates from a man aged 18 to 29 in good health.

CDR3 loop: CASSPLAPGVDTQYF. In DNA, the CDR3 is TGTGCCAGCAGTCCCCTTGCACCTGGGGTAGATACGCAGTATTTT. This chain joins TRBV27 and TRBJ2-3, with D unresolved. Trimming removed 5 bases at V and 5 bases at J, with 17 bases between. The CDR3 is 15 residues long. The germline CDR1 and CDR2 sequences are MNHEY and SMNVEV (reference sequence).